This T cell receptor beta chain comes out of a study of blood T cell repertoires in COVID-19. Study in general: Specimens from acute and convalescent COVID-19 originated in the United States, Italy and Spain. From T cells, B-cell-depleted T cells, or PBMCs came the material, which was cDNA or gDNA.

Authors' methods: Nucleated cell counts were estimated from reference gene primer amplification. Sequencing was performed with immunoSEQ multiplex PCR; in TCRdb, only in-frame clones are kept and a portion is missing. V and J calls and clone size are copied from that table; D and trimming were computed from the DNA. The sample yields around 100,000 clones, over 65% seen once. Germline CDR1 reads SGHNT; CDR2 reads YYREEE (reference sequence). This CDR3 is 15 amino acids long. The V end lost 3 bases, the J end lost 2 bases, and 13 bases lay between the germline ends. The sample comprised peripheral blood. The source of this sequence is a human donor in a cohort sampled during active COVID-19. This rearrangement joins TRBV5-4 to TRBJ2-3, with a weak D call TRBD2 (6 bases). The CDR3 DNA reads TGTGCCAGCAGCTCGGGGACTGGGTACACAGATACGCAGTATTTT. Protein product: CASSSGTGYTDTQYF.